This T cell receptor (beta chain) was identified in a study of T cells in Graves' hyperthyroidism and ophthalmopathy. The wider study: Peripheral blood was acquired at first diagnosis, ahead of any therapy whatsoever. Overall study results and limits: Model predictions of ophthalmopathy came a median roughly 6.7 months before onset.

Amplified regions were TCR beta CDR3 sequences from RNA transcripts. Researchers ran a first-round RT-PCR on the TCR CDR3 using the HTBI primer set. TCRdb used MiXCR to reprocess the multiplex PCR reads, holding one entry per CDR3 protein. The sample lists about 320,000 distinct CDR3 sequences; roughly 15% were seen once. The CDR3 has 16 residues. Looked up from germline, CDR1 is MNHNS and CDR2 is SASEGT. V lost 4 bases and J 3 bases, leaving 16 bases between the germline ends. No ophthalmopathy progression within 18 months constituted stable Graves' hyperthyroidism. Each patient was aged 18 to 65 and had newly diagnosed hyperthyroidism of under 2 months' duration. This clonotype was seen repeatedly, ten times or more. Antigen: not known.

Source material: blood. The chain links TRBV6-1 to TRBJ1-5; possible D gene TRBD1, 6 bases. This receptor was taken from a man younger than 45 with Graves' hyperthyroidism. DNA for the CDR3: TGTGCCAGCAGTGGGGGGCGGCGGGTTGACAATCAGCCCCAGCATTTT. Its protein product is CASSGGRRVDNQPQHF.